This record covers a single T cell receptor (beta chain). Germline CDR1 MGHRA, CDR2 YSYEKL. The V and J ends lost 7 bases and 0 bases respectively, with 14 bases between them. The CDR3 totals 15 residues. The record originates from a study of blood T cell repertoires in COVID-19. Profiling relied on immunoSEQ multiplex PCR, and the TCRdb table lists in-frame clones only, not all of them. The sample lists roughly 220,000 clones, around 83% occurring once. Sequencing used peripheral blood. The genes are TRBV4-1 and TRBJ2-3, with TRBD1 as a possible D gene (6 bases). The TCR comes from a woman of 80 years or more with COVID-19, enrolled during active disease. The CDR3 bases are TGCGCCAGCACCAGATCCGGACAGAGCACAGATACGCAGTATTTT. Protein: CASTRSGQSTDTQYF.